Here is one T cell receptor beta chain with its context. Trimming took 4 bases from V and 3 from J, leaving 9 bases between them. This CDR3 has 13 amino acids. Germline values: CDR1 SNHLY, CDR2 FYNNEI. The sample originates from a study of shared clonotypes between healthy human individuals. Every contributor of samples was a Caucasian grown-up residing in Nashville, Tennessee. In the CD4+ fraction, cells were divided into CD45RA+ naive and CD45RA-negative memory subsets. Clones were sequenced by immunoSEQ multiplex PCR, and TCRdb holds only the in-frame ones, with some missing. The repertoire includes millions of clones, 90% to 95% of them detected once, and under 0.15% sits in the top ten.

What was sequenced was naive CD4+ T cells sorted from blood. Subset here: CD45RA+ positively selected. The receptor was derived from a man younger than 35 in good health. The chain carries TRBV2 and TRBJ1-1; D might be TRBD1 (5 bases). CDR3 DNA sequence: TGTGCCAGCAGTGTTGCAGGGTACACTGAAGCTTTCTTT. It encodes CASSVAGYTEAFF.